These 3 T cell receptor beta chains came from one sample sequenced in a study of Ad26.COV2.S vaccination and SARS-CoV-2 variants. This table comes from immunoSEQ multiplex PCR, and its TCRdb copy is limited to in-frame clones, with some not included. The table includes hundreds of thousands of clones, more than 80% detected once. Specified treatment: roughly 19 received Ad26.COV2.S at low or high dose, single or two shots; five or six received placebo; per-sample allocation not given. Each sample was drawn 63 days after the first injection (of vaccine or placebo). This material consisted of peripheral blood, taken in a trial of Ad26.COV2.S vaccine versus placebo. All receptors come from a person aged 18-60 years who received the Ad26.COV2.S COVID-19 vaccine or a placebo.

The chain couples TRBV7-2 to TRBJ1-4; D not resolved. The CDR3 runs 16 residues. V lost 5 bases and J lost 0, with 13 bases in between. Germline V gene data show CDR1 as SGHTA and CDR2 as FQGNSA. This CDR3 reads CASSPRAVATNEKLFF. DNA for the CDR3: TGTGCCAGCAGCCCAAGGGCGGTTGCAACTAATGAAAAACTGTTTTTT.

J is TRBJ1-2 and V is TRBV11-2; D remains ambiguous. The germline V gene has CDR1 SGHAT and CDR2 FQNNGV. The CDR3 sequence is 12 residues long. The ends were cut back, 0 bases at V and 4 bases at J, with 3 bases in the middle. CDR3 residues: CASSLDVYGYTF. CDR3 nucleotide sequence: TGTGCCAGCAGCTTAGATGTCTATGGCTACACCTTC.

This chain joins TRBV12-3 or TRBV12-4 and TRBJ1-2; maybe TRBD1 (5 bases). V was cut by 1 base and J by 14 bases, with 17 bases left in between. The CDR3 has 13 amino acids. The CDR3 DNA reads as TGTGCCAGCAGTTTAGGAGGTGGCAGGGCTCAGACCTTC. It encodes CASSLGGGRAQTF.